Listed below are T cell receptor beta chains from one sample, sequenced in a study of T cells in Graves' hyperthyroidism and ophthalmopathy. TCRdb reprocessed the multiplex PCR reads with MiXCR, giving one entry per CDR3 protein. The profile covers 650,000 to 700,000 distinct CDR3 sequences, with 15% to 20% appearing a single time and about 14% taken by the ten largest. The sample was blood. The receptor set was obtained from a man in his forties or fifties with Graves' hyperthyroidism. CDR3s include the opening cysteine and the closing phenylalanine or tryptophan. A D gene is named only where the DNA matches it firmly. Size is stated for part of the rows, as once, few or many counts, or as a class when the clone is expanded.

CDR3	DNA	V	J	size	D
CASGPRASVDTQYF	TGTGCCAGCGGCCCCCGGGCCTCAGTAGATACGCAGTATTTT	TRBV7-9	TRBJ2-3	-	-
CASSLESGGQGNQPQHF	TGTGCCAGCAGCTTAGAAAGCGGGGGACAGGGAAATCAGCCCCAGCATTTT	TRBV11-2	TRBJ1-5	few	TRBD1
CASSLGGDPNTEAFF	TGTGCCAGCAGTTTGGGAGGGGACCCGAACACTGAAGCTTTCTTT	TRBV28	TRBJ1-1	-	-
CASSLGGSQPQHF	TGTGCCAGCAGTTTAGGGGGTAGTCAGCCCCAGCATTTT	TRBV12-3/TRBV12-4	TRBJ1-5	many	-
CASSYSRDSGANVLTF	TGTGCCAGCAGTTACTCTCGGGACTCTGGGGCCAACGTCCTGACTTTC	TRBV6-2/TRBV6-3	TRBJ2-6	-	-
CASSQVTSGGRYEQFF	TGCGCCAGCAGCCAAGTGACTAGCGGGGGGCGTTATGAGCAGTTCTTC	TRBV4-3	TRBJ2-1	-	TRBD2
CASSFSGEGPERSYNEQFF	TGTGCCAGCAGCTTTAGCGGGGAGGGCCCCGAGAGGTCCTACAATGAGCAGTTCTTC	TRBV7-9	TRBJ2-1	-	TRBD2
CASSTRDYLLPSTDTQYF	TGTGCCAGCAGCACCCGGGACTACCTTCTTCCTAGCACAGATACGCAGTATTTT	TRBV14	TRBJ2-3	few	TRBD2
CASSIPAGLYNEQFF	TGTGCCAGTAGTATCCCCGCGGGGCTATACAATGAGCAGTTCTTC	TRBV19	TRBJ2-1	many	-
CASSERRTSGTYEQYF	TGTGCCAGCAGCGAAAGGCGGACTAGCGGGACCTACGAGCAGTACTTC	TRBV3-1	TRBJ2-7	-	TRBD2
CASSPWTGTAYEQYF	TGTGCCAGCAGCCCTTGGACAGGTACTGCCTACGAGCAGTACTTC	TRBV3-1	TRBJ2-7	few	TRBD1